This is a list of T cell receptor beta chains from one sample in a study of blood T cells in healthy people across ages. A single record per CDR3 protein comes from TCRdb applying MiXCR to the 5' RACE reads. In the table there are more than 800,000 distinct CDR3 sequences, more than 25% of which are singletons. Source material: blood. These receptors were obtained from a woman of 80 years or more in good health. CDR3s include the opening cysteine and the closing phenylalanine or tryptophan. The order of the fields is clone size, D gene, V gene, J gene, CDR3 length, CDR3 protein, CDR3 DNA. D genes are given only for firm matches. Size values are once, few and many counts, or a class for expanded clones, and some rows have none.

size: many; D: NA; V: TRBV20-1; J: TRBJ2-5; length: 12; CDR3: CSAKVVQETQYF; DNA: TGCAGTGCCAAGGTGGTACAAGAGACCCAGTACTTC
size: NA; D: NA; V: TRBV30; J: TRBJ1-3; length: 18; CDR3: CAWSVAHILSNSGNTIYF; DNA: TGTGCCTGGAGTGTAGCCCACATCCTCTCTAACTCTGGAAACACCATATATTTT
size: NA; D: TRBD1; V: TRBV7-9; J: TRBJ2-5; length: 20; CDR3: CASSPWDRGGKGSSQETQYF; DNA: TGTGCCAGCAGCCCCTGGGACAGGGGAGGGAAAGGCTCCTCGCAAGAGACCCAGTACTTC
size: once; D: NA; V: TRBV18; J: TRBJ2-5; length: 16; CDR3: CASSPPSPSKPDSEYF; DNA: TGTGCCAGCTCACCACCGTCCCCTAGCAAACCCGACAGCGAGTACTTC
size: NA; D: NA; V: TRBV19; J: TRBJ2-5; length: 11; CDR3: CASRFGETQYF; DNA: TGTGCCAGTAGGTTCGGAGAGACCCAGTACTTC
size: many; D: TRBD1; V: TRBV11-2; J: TRBJ2-3; length: 16; CDR3: CASRAATGGGADTQYF; DNA: TGTGCCAGCAGGGCAGCTACAGGGGGCGGGGCAGATACGCAGTATTTT
size: NA; D: NA; V: TRBV30; J: TRBJ1-2; length: 12; CDR3: CAWKRRSYGYTF; DNA: TGTGCCTGGAAGAGGCGCAGCTATGGCTACACCTTC
size: many; D: NA; V: TRBV11-2; J: TRBJ1-2; length: 17; CDR3: CASTPDLNAGTLYGYTF; DNA: TGTGCCAGCACCCCAGACCTGAACGCAGGGACCCTCTATGGCTACACCTTC
size: few; D: NA; V: TRBV7-2; J: TRBJ1-2; length: 14; CDR3: CASSLVLARGGYTF; DNA: TGTGCCAGCAGCTTAGTACTGGCAAGGGGAGGCTACACCTTC
size: many; D: TRBD1; V: TRBV7-2; J: TRBJ2-1; length: 14; CDR3: CASRSGTGGNEQFF; DNA: TGTGCCAGCAGGTCCGGGACAGGGGGCAATGAGCAGTTCTTC
size: many; D: NA; V: TRBV12-3/TRBV12-4; J: TRBJ1-2; length: 14; CDR3: CASSLGGRYYGYTF; DNA: TGTGCCAGCAGTTTAGGGGGCAGGTACTATGGCTACACCTTC